Listed below are T cell receptor beta chains from one sample, sequenced in a study of vaccination and CD4 T cells after COVID-19. Their cognate antigens are unknown. TCRdb redid the calling of the PCR reads with MiXCR, one entry per CDR3 protein. The sample records over 10,000 distinct CDR3 sequences, 76% being singletons. Sequenced: CD4+ T cells from blood, cultured in vitro. These receptors all come from a human donor who had recovered from COVID-19. Both conserved end residues are part of each CDR3. Each record gives: V gene, clone size, J gene, D gene, CDR3 DNA, CDR3 protein. D genes are given only for firm matches. Clone size is given for some rows only: seen once, a few or many times, or a class if the clone is expanded.

TRBV12-3/TRBV12-4	.	TRBJ1-2	TRBD1	TGTGCCAGCAGCCCTCCGGGGACAGGGATGACTGGCTACACCTTC	CASSPPGTGMTGYTF
TRBV24-1	.	TRBJ2-7	TRBD2	TGTGCCACCAGTGACAGCGGGAGGGGTTACGAGCAGTACTTC	CATSDSGRGYEQYF
TRBV12-3/TRBV12-4	.	TRBJ2-7	.	TGTGCCAGCAGTTTATCAGGTCGGGGTAGTCACTACGAGCAGTACTTC	CASSLSGRGSHYEQYF
TRBV29-1	.	TRBJ1-1	.	TGCAGCGTTGAGCTCGCGAACACTGAAGCTTTCTTT	CSVELANTEAFF
TRBV20-1	few	TRBJ1-3	TRBD1	TGCAGTGCTAAAAGGGACAGGCCCGGGGGCACCATATATTTT	CSAKRDRPGGTIYF
TRBV19	few	TRBJ1-2	TRBD1	TGTGCCAGTAGTATAACCCCTGGGACAGGGAACTATGGCTACACCTTC	CASSITPGTGNYGYTF
TRBV20-1	.	TRBJ1-5	TRBD1	TGCAGTGCTAACAGGGGGAATCAGCCCCAGCATTTT	CSANRGNQPQHF
TRBV6-2/TRBV6-3	.	TRBJ2-1	TRBD2	TGTGCCAGCAGTTACCTAGCGGGGCCCTCCTACAATGAGCAGTTCTTC	CASSYLAGPSYNEQFF
TRBV10-3	.	TRBJ2-7	.	TGTGCCATCAGTGAGCTCAACTACGAGCAGTACTTC	CAISELNYEQYF
TRBV15	.	TRBJ2-6	.	TGTGCCACCAGCAGAGGGGGGGTAGGGGCCTCTGGGGCCAACGTCCTGACTTTC	CATSRGGVGASGANVLTF
TRBV14	.	TRBJ2-6	.	TGTGCCAGCAGCCAAGTACGGCTAGCGACCTCTGGGGCCAACGTCCTGACTTTC	CASSQVRLATSGANVLTF
TRBV6-1	.	TRBJ1-3	.	TGTGCCACAGAGCCTTGGGGGCCAGGAAACACCATATATTTT	CATEPWGPGNTIYF
TRBV2	.	TRBJ1-1	.	TGTGCCAGCAGTCTCCTTGGGACTGAAGCTTTCTTT	CASSLLGTEAFF
TRBV7-3	.	TRBJ2-3	.	TGTGCCAGCAGCTTAACCGCCCAGGCAGCGCAGTATTTT	CASSLTAQAAQYF
TRBV7-3	.	TRBJ1-6	.	TGTGCCAGCAGCTTAACGGGGAAATCACCCCTCCACTTT	CASSLTGKSPLHF
TRBV6-2/TRBV6-3	.	TRBJ2-5	TRBD2	TGTGCCAGCAGCCCTGACCTAGCGGGGAGACGACGGTGGGAGACCCAGTACTTC	CASSPDLAGRRRWETQYF
TRBV7-3	.	TRBJ2-1	TRBD2	TGTGCCAGCAGCGAACCGGGACTAGCGGGGTACAATGAGCAGTTCTTC	CASSEPGLAGYNEQFF
TRBV27	.	TRBJ2-6	.	TGTGCCAGCAGTTTTTTCTCGTCTGGGGCCAACGTCCTGACTTTC	CASSFFSSGANVLTF
TRBV7-9	.	TRBJ2-2	TRBD1	TGTGCCAGCACCCGACCACCGGGACAGGGCGCCCCACCCACGAACACCGGGGAGCTGTTTTTT	CASTRPPGQGAPPTNTGELFF
TRBV12-3/TRBV12-4	.	TRBJ1-5	.	TGTGCCAGCAGCAACGCGGCGAGCAATCAGCCCCAGCATTTT	CASSNAASNQPQHF
TRBV19	once	TRBJ1-5	TRBD1	TGTGCCAGTAGTTCCAGGGGGCTTAATCAGCCCCAGCATTTT	CASSSRGLNQPQHF
TRBV7-9	few	TRBJ1-1	.	TGTGCCAGCAGCTCGTGGGGACGTCTGACTGAAGCTTTCTTT	CASSSWGRLTEAFF
TRBV19	.	TRBJ1-5	.	TGTGCCAGTAGTATGGCAGAGAAAGGACGCCAGCCCCAGCATTTT	CASSMAEKGRQPQHF
TRBV5-5	.	TRBJ2-5	.	TGTGCCAGCAGCTACGGGGCTGAAGAGACCCAGTACTTC	CASSYGAEETQYF
TRBV6-5	.	TRBJ1-1	.	TGTGCCAGCAGTTACCGGCAAAACACTGAAGCTTTCTTT	CASSYRQNTEAFF
TRBV10-2	.	TRBJ1-6	.	TGCGCCAGCACCCGGGGGGCCAAGACCAAAACAAATTCGCCCCTCCACTTT	CASTRGAKTKTNSPLHF
TRBV7-2	.	TRBJ1-5	.	TGTGCCAGCAGCCCCGGGGATGGTCAGCCCCAGCATTTT	CASSPGDGQPQHF
TRBV25-1	.	TRBJ1-1	.	TGTGCCAGCAGTGAATACGTCGGGACGGAGGAGGCTTTCTTT	CASSEYVGTEEAFF
TRBV27	large	TRBJ2-7	TRBD2	TGTGCCAGCAGTTTACGGGAGGGGTACGAGCAGTACTTC	CASSLREGYEQYF
TRBV10-3	.	TRBJ1-2	.	TGTGCCATCAGTAAACCCCCCGGGAGGGGCTACACCTTC	CAISKPPGRGYTF
TRBV7-2	.	TRBJ1-3	.	TGTGCCAGCAGCTTAGCGGGGTCTGGAAACACCATATATTTT	CASSLAGSGNTIYF
TRBV4-3	once	TRBJ1-2	.	TGCGCCAGCAGCCAAGATCGCAGCACCTATGGCTACACCTTC	CASSQDRSTYGYTF
TRBV18	once	TRBJ1-5	TRBD1	TGTGCCAGCCAGGGGGCCCGTAATCAGCCCCAGCATTTT	CASQGARNQPQHF
TRBV28	.	TRBJ1-2	.	TGTGCCAGCAGTCTCGACCGAGACTATGGCTACACCTTC	CASSLDRDYGYTF
TRBV6-5	.	TRBJ2-7	.	TGTGCCAGCAGTTACGAGCGGAGGGGGGAGCAGTACTTC	CASSYERRGEQYF
TRBV20-1	.	TRBJ1-5	TRBD1	TGCAGTGCTAGAGATCGAGGACAGGGGTACTACAATAGCAATCAGCCCCAGCATTTT	CSARDRGQGYYNSNQPQHF
TRBV20-1	.	TRBJ2-7	.	TGCACTGTAGCGGCCCAGAGCTCCTACGAGCAGTACTTC	CTVAAQSSYEQYF
TRBV7-2	.	TRBJ2-7	TRBD1	TGTGCCAGCAGCTTCGCAGGGGGCCTAGGCTACGAGCGGCACTTC	CASSFAGGLGYERHF
TRBV4-2	few	TRBJ2-5	.	TGTGCCAGCAGCCCATCAAGGGGCACCCAAGAGACCCAGTACTTC	CASSPSRGTQETQYF
TRBV4-3	.	TRBJ2-3	TRBD1	TGCGCCAGCAGCCAAGATGGGGACAGGAGGACAACAGATACGCAGTATTTT	CASSQDGDRRTTDTQYF
TRBV7-2	.	TRBJ2-1	.	TGTGCCAGCAGCACCTACAACAATGAGCAGTTCTTC	CASSTYNNEQFF
TRBV7-3	.	TRBJ2-5	.	TGTGCCAGCAGCCCCGGCGGGCAAGAGACCCAGTACTTC	CASSPGGQETQYF